This T cell receptor beta chain was captured by sequencing in a study of monozygotic twins with inflammatory bowel disease. Overall study results and limits: Diversity of TCRbeta measured by inverse Simpson was lower in IBD patients than in healthy co-twins.

The CDR3 totals 15 residues. Germline V lookup: CDR1 MDHEN, CDR2 SYDVKM. Two rounds of nested PCR, of roughly 17 and 9 cycles, were run on TCRalpha and TCRbeta cDNA. With the 5' RACE reads reprocessed, TCRdb shows one record per CDR3 protein and no DNA. The specimen's table records about 300,000 distinct CDR3 sequences. Worth noting for this clonotype: Its antigen is undetermined.

This receptor was identified in a human donor with ulcerative colitis or Crohn's disease, or a healthy co-twin of an affected twin (not recorded which). What was sequenced was blood. This sequence joins TRBV28 and TRBJ1-1; TCRdb's D call, TRBD1, is unchecked because there is no DNA. CDR3 amino acids: CASSLKGVRVTEAFF.